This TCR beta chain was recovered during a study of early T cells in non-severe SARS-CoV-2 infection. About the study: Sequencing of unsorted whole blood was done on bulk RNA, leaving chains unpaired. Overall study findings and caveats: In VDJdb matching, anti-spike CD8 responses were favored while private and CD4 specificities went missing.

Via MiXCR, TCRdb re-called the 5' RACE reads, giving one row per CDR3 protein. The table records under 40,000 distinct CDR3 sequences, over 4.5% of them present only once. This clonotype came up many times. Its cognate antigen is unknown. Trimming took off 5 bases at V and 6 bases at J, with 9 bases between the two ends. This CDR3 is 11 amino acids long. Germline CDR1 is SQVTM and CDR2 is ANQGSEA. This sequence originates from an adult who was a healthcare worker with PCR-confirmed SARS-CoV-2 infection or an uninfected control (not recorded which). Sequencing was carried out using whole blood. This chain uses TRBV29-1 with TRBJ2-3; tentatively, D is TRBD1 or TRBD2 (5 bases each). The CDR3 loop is CSVWGGDTQYF. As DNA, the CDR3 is TGCAGCGTTTGGGGCGGGGATACGCAGTATTTT.